Sequencing of this T cell receptor (beta chain) was carried out in a study of cytomegalovirus exposure and HLA in healthy donors. V lost 3 bases, J lost 5 bases, and 8 bases lay in between. The CDR3 has 12 residues. CDR1 and CDR2 (germline): SQVTM, ANQGSEA. General study points: Cytomegalovirus status was reportedly diagnosed by the classifier with high specificity and sensitivity.

Primers included in the PCR were 60 Vbeta and 13 Jbeta primers. Only in-frame clones appear in the TCRdb table, and some are missing; sequencing was by immunoSEQ multiplex PCR. The sample shows more than 150,000 clones, around 78% of them seen only once. On this clone itself: What it recognizes is unknown.

The J gene is TRBJ2-1, the V gene TRBV29-1; D uncertain. The TCR was taken from a man aged 40-50 years in good health and CMV-seronegative. Sequencing input: PBMCs. This CDR3 reads CSVDHLHNEQFF. The CDR3, as DNA: TGCAGCGTTGACCACCTACACAATGAGCAGTTCTTC.